This T cell receptor (beta chain) was sequenced during a study of blood T cell repertoires in COVID-19. Study-wide background: Both acute and convalescent COVID-19 samples were obtained from the United States, Italy and Spain. T cells, B-cell-depleted T cells, or PBMCs supplied cDNA or gDNA.

With 3 bases clipped from V and 9 bases from J, the junction kept 11 bases outside the gene matches. CDR3 length equals 14 residues. Germline loops: CDR1 SGDLS, CDR2 YYNGEE. Original analysis: Reference gene primer amplification gave estimated nucleated cell counts. Produced via immunoSEQ multiplex PCR; TCRdb's table is partial and in-frame only. V, J and clone size are taken as reported in that table, and D and trimming were inferred from the DNA itself. The sample holds 200,000 to 300,000 clones, 80% to 90% seen once. The sequence derives from a woman between 40 and 55 years old with acute or convalescent COVID-19. The sequenced material came from peripheral blood. The chain employs TRBV9 and TRBJ1-2; 7 bases match TRBD1. The CDR3 nucleotides read TGTGCCAGCAGCGAACTGACAGGGTTCGGGAGCTACACCTTC. Its protein is CASSELTGFGSYTF.